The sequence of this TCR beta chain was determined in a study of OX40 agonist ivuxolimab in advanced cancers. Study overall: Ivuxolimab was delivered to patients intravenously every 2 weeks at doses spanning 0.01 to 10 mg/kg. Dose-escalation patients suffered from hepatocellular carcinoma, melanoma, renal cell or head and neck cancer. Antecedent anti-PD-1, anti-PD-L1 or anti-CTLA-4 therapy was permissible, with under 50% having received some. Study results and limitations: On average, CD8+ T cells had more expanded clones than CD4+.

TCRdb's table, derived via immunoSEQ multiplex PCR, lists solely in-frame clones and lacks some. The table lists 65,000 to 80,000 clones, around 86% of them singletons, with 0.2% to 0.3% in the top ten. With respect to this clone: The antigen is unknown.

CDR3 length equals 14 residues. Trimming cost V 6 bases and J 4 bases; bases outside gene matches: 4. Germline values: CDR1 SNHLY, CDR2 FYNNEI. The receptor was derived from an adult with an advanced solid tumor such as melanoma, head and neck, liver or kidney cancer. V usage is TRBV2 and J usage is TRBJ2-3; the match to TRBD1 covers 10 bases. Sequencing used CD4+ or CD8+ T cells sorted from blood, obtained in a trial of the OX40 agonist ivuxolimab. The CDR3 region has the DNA TGTGCCAGCAGCCGACAGGGGGCCGCAGATACGCAGTATTTT. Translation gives CASSRQGAADTQYF.